A single sample gave rise to the 17 T cell receptor beta chains below, sequenced in a study of T-cell memory formation after mild COVID-19. TCRdb ran MiXCR on the 5' RACE reads and lists one entry per CDR3 protein. The repertoire holds 430,000 or so distinct CDR3 sequences, 20% to 30% seen once, with approximately 12% in the top ten. Sequenced sample: PBMCs or a T cell subset sorted from them (not recorded which). The receptors shown here come from an adult woman who had mild COVID-19 (a few samples of this study predate the infection). Cell type and time point are not known.

This clonotype has more than one count but fewer than ten. The V call is TRBV12-3 or TRBV12-4, the J call TRBJ2-1, with 7 bases aligning to TRBD2. J gave up 0 bases and V 6 bases, and 5 bases lay outside the gene matches. This CDR3 region has 15 residues. In DNA form, the CDR3 reads TGTGCCAGCAGGGCAGCGGGGAGCTCCTACAATGAGCAGTTCTTC. It encodes CASRAAGSSYNEQFF.

This clonotype was detected only a few times. The chain combines TRBV20-1 with TRBJ2-7; 8 nucleotides agree with TRBD2. V shed 5 bases and J 1 base; nucleotides not matched to a gene: 7. This CDR3 spans 14 amino acids. Per the germline V gene, CDR1 is DFQATT and CDR2 is SNEGSKA (reference sequence). CDR3 DNA: TGCAGTGCTTCCCGGACTAGCTCATCCTACGAGCAGTACTTC. It yields the protein CSASRTSSSYEQYF.

This clonotype was counted only a few times. This rearrangement joins TRBV10-3 to TRBJ1-1; TRBD1 might be the D (5 bases). V was cut by 4 bases and J by 1 base, with 13 bases left in between. Germline V gene data show CDR1 as ENHRY and CDR2 as SYGVKD. This CDR3 comprises 15 residues. CDR3 sequence: CAISGVTGQNTEAFF. CDR3 DNA: TGTGCCATCAGTGGGGTTACAGGCCAGAACACTGAAGCTTTCTTT.

This clonotype was recorded a few times. CDR3 sequence (DNA): TGTGCCAGCTCACCAGGGCTGGCCCCCGAAGCTTTCTTT. Its protein is CASSPGLAPEAFF. The chain carries TRBV18 and TRBJ1-1; no definite D call. The CDR3 is made up of 13 amino acids. The germline V gene has CDR1 KGHSH and CDR2 LQKENI. V was clipped by 2 bases and J by 8 bases, with 12 bases between them.

The sample holds a few counts of this clonotype. The rearrangement joins TRBV6-6 to TRBJ2-3; 11 nucleotides match TRBD2. Germline assignment: CDR1 MNHNY and CDR2 SVGAGI (reference sequence). This CDR3 has 15 residues. V shed 8 bases and J 4 bases; nucleotides not matched to a gene: 8. The CDR3 reads CASRLTSGGPDTQYF. Written as DNA, the CDR3 is TGTGCCAGCCGCCTTACTAGCGGGGGACCAGATACGCAGTATTTT.

The V and J genes are TRBV7-9 and TRBJ2-1; 10 bases agree with TRBD2. CDR3 length: 16 amino acids. Trimming removed 5 bases from V and 8 bases from J; junction bases left unmatched: 12. The germline CDR1 and CDR2 sequences are SEHNR and FQNEAQ (reference sequence). The CDR3 nucleotides are TGTGCCAGCAGCCTCTGGCTAGCGGGAGAATCGGATGAGCAGTTCTTC. It yields the protein CASSLWLAGESDEQFF.

The V gene is TRBV5-1, the J gene TRBJ2-7; D is undetermined. Germline V gene data show CDR1 as SGHRS and CDR2 as YFSETQ. Trimming shortened V by 2 bases and J by 0 bases, and 9 bases separated the two germline ends. The CDR3 runs to 14 residues. CDR3 region: CASSFPSSSYEQYF. The DNA for the CDR3 is TGCGCCAGCAGCTTCCCGAGTAGCTCCTACGAGCAGTACTTC.

This rearrangement joins TRBV9 to TRBJ2-4; the D is unclear. The CDR3 consists of 13 residues. Trimming removed 3 bases at V and 4 bases at J, with 8 bases between. Germline lookup yields CDR1 SGDLS and CDR2 YYNGEE. The CDR3, as DNA: TGTGCCAGCAGCGGTATGTCAAAAAACATTCAGTACTTC. Translated, it gives CASSGMSKNIQYF. Supplemented by reference TRBV9 and TRBJ2-4, the full variable domain reads DSGVTQTPKHLITATGQRVTLRCSPRSGDLSVYWYQQSLDQGLQFLIQYYNGEERAKGNILERFSAQQFPDLHSELNLSSLELGDSALYFCASSGMSKNIQYFGAGTRLSVL.

The rearrangement joins TRBV19 to TRBJ2-1; 7 bases map to TRBD2. V shed 4 bases and J 4 bases; nucleotides not matched to a gene: 7. The germline V gene encodes CDR1 LNHDA and CDR2 SQIVND (reference sequence). The CDR3 totals 15 residues. The CDR3 nucleotides read TGTGCCAGTAGTAGGGAGGGAGGAGGTTACAATGAGCAGTTCTTC. It translates to CASSREGGGYNEQFF.

The gene calls are TRBV12-3 or TRBV12-4 and TRBJ1-2, with 9 bases fitting TRBD1. The ends lost 5 bases at V and 8 bases at J; junction bases unmatched: 6. The CDR3 is 13 residues long. The CDR3 bases are TGTGCCAGCAGTCGTAGACAGGGGGACGGCTACACCTTC. Residues: CASSRRQGDGYTF.

The CDR3 sequence is CASSLRAAGADTQYF. CDR3 DNA: TGTGCCAGCAGCTTAAGAGCGGCAGGGGCAGATACGCAGTATTTT. The rearrangement uses TRBV7-3 and TRBJ2-3; the D gene is possibly TRBD1 (6 bases). V was cut by 1 base and J by 4 bases, with 12 bases left in between. The CDR3 totals 15 residues. Germline V CDR1 and CDR2: SGHTA, FQGTGA.

This clonotype was detected a few times. This chain's CDR3 is CASSLESRETQYF. The CDR3 nucleotides are TGTGCCAGCAGTTTAGAAAGTCGAGAGACCCAGTACTTC. The rearrangement joins TRBV12-3 or TRBV12-4 to TRBJ2-5, with D unresolved. V gave up 1 base and J gave up 4 bases, with 7 bases separating them. This CDR3 spans 13 amino acids.

This chain connects TRBV27 to TRBJ2-5, with D hard to call. CDR1 is MNHEY, CDR2 SMNVEV, per germline (reference sequence). The CDR3 is 15 amino acids. V was cut by 5 bases and J by 5 bases, with 18 bases left in between. Written as DNA, the CDR3 is TGTGCCAGCAGTCCCCGGAGTTATGGGCAGGAGACCCAGTACTTC. Its translation is CASSPRSYGQETQYF.

The gene calls are TRBV5-1 and TRBJ1-4; D may be TRBD1 (6 bases). With 2 bases removed from V and 7 bases from J, the gap between germline ends came to 15 bases. The V gene's germline CDR1 is SGHRS and CDR2 YFSETQ. The CDR3 extends over 15 amino acids. The CDR3 sequence is CASSLLGDIGEKLFF. As DNA, the CDR3 is TGCGCCAGCAGCTTATTAGGGGACATCGGTGAAAAACTGTTTTTT.

The rearrangement uses TRBV6-2 or TRBV6-3 and TRBJ2-3, with D unresolved. V was cut by 8 bases and J by 0 bases, with 9 bases left in between. From germline, CDR1 is MNHEY and CDR2 SVGEGT. The CDR3 extends over 13 amino acids. In DNA form, the CDR3 reads TGTGCCAGCGGCGCCCGTAGCACAGATACGCAGTATTTT. Amino acids: CASGARSTDTQYF.

In DNA, the CDR3 is TGTGCCAGTAGTCCCCGGAGTATGAACACTGAAGCTTTCTTT. It yields the protein CASSPRSMNTEAFF. The V and J genes are TRBV19 and TRBJ1-1; the D is unclear. Germline V lookup: CDR1 LNHDA, CDR2 SQIVND (reference sequence). There are 14 residues in the CDR3. V lost 5 bases, J lost 0 bases, and 10 bases lay in between.

The chain is built from TRBV24-1 and TRBJ2-3; either TRBD1 or TRBD2 may supply D (5 bases each). This CDR3 is 13 amino acids long. V was pared by 9 bases and J by 5 bases, with 14 bases between. Germline-derived CDR1 and CDR2 are KGHDR and SFDVKD. CDR3 DNA: TGTGCCACCCGGGACGAAACCAGAGATACGCAGTATTTT. Its protein is CATRDETRDTQYF.